Sequencing of this TCR beta chain was carried out in a study of circulating CD8 cells and anti-PD-1 response in melanoma. Whole-study context: Complete or partial response defined responders; stable or progressive disease, non-responders.

Each library started from about 15 ng of total RNA using the QIAseq Immune Repertoire TCR panel. TCRdb re-called the reads with MiXCR, one entry per CDR3 protein. The sample holds some 460 distinct CDR3 sequences, about 7.8% seen once. This clonotype is large. Its antigen is currently unknown. Broader study findings: DNEG was most diverse; TIGIT repertoires were least diverse. Under 8% of TRB clonotypes were shared between subsets at M1.

From live CD3+CD8+TCRalphabeta+ cells, four PD-1 and/or TIGIT subsets were sorted. V lost 2 bases and J 5 bases, leaving 12 bases between the germline ends. The length of the CDR3 is 14 residues. This rearrangement joins TRBV12-3 or TRBV12-4 to TRBJ1-1; D call uncertain. Sequencing used CD8+ T cells from PBMCs, obtained at baseline or after one month of anti-PD-1 therapy (not recorded which). The receptor's source is a human donor with melanoma. Here the CDR3 DNA reads TGTGCCAGCAGTTTATATCAAGAGTTTACTGAAGCTTTCTTT. It translates to CASSLYQEFTEAFF.